This T cell receptor beta chain was observed in a study of blood T cell repertoires in COVID-19. Repertoires were generated with immunoSEQ multiplex PCR, while TCRdb's copy carries only in-frame clones and drops some. Here the sample spans 90,000 to 150,000 clones, around nine tenths being singletons. The sequenced material came from peripheral blood. The TCR originated in a woman aged 50 to 60 with acute or convalescent COVID-19.

The CDR3 DNA reads as TGCGCCAGCAGCCAAGAACCCAGGGGGACAGAAGCTTTCTTT. Translated: CASSQEPRGTEAFF. The genes are TRBV4-3 and TRBJ1-1, with 7 bases lining up with TRBD1. With 0 bases clipped from V and 8 bases from J, the junction kept 6 bases outside the gene matches. This CDR3 is 14 amino acids long. Germline loops: CDR1 LGHNA, CDR2 YSLEER.